The sequence of this T cell receptor (beta chain) was determined in a study of blood T cells in healthy people across ages. V lost 0 bases and J lost 9, with 15 bases in between. Germline CDR1 SNHLY, CDR2 FYNNEI. The CDR3 contains 15 residues. Alongside a J-beta primer mix, a sample-barcoded 5' primer served in a second PCR lasting about 6 to 12 cycles. TCRdb reprocessed the 5' RACE reads with MiXCR, giving one entry per CDR3 protein. Among around 1,700,000 distinct CDR3 sequences listed, roughly 28% were seen once. The count of this clonotype is one. This chain uses TRBV2 with TRBJ2-1; a possible D gene is TRBD2 (5 bases). The clonotype comes from a woman in her thirties in good health. The sample comprised blood. In DNA form, the CDR3 reads TGTGCCAGCAGTGAAGCCCCCCTGGGTAGCGCTGAGCAGTTCTTC. Its translation is CASSEAPLGSAEQFF.